What follows are 19 T cell receptor beta chains derived from one specimen sequenced in a study of T cells after yellow fever vaccination. One entry per CDR3 protein, called by TCRdb with MiXCR from the 5' RACE reads. The sample shows some 300,000 distinct CDR3 sequences, 8.1% of them seen only once. This specimen was PBMCs, taken about 41 days after the first yellow fever vaccination. The receptors originated from a man aged 18 to 35 who received the YFV17D yellow fever vaccine.

This clonotype occurred a few times. The genes are TRBV24-1 and TRBJ2-1, with D tentatively TRBD1 or TRBD2 (5 bases each). Trimming cost V 2 bases and J 0 bases, with 10 bases left between them. Per germline, CDR1 KGHDR and CDR2 SFDVKD. The CDR3 totals 16 residues. CDR3 DNA sequence: TGTGCCACCAGTGATTGGGGCGGGTACTCCTACAATGAGCAGTTCTTC. Protein product: CATSDWGGYSYNEQFF.

This clonotype was recorded a few times. The chain recombines TRBV5-1 with TRBJ2-1, with 8 bases fitting TRBD2. Germline V CDR1 and CDR2: SGHRS, YFSETQ. CDR3 length equals 16 residues. V was pared by 0 bases and J by 0 bases, with 2 bases of the junction left unmatched. For the CDR3, the DNA is TGCGCCAGCAGCTTGGAAGCGGGGGTCTCCTACAATGAGCAGTTCTTC. Its protein is CASSLEAGVSYNEQFF.

This chain links TRBV10-2 with TRBJ2-2, with TRBD1 identical over 9 bases. The germline CDR1 and CDR2 sequences are WSHSY and SAAADI. J was trimmed by 6 bases and V by 0 bases; bases with no gene match: 8. The CDR3 is made up of 17 amino acids. CDR3 in amino acids: CASSESGTGIVPGELFF. Written as DNA, the CDR3 is TGCGCCAGCAGTGAGTCCGGGACAGGGATAGTACCCGGGGAGCTGTTTTTT.

This clonotype was counted only a few times. The rearrangement links TRBV10-3 to TRBJ1-5; 7 bases align to TRBD1. With V trimmed by 8 bases and J by 9 bases, 7 bases remained unmatched. The germline V gene encodes CDR1 ENHRY and CDR2 SYGVKD. The CDR3 has 12 residues. The CDR3 reads CAIGTGDGPQHF. The CDR3 DNA follows: TGTGCCATCGGAACAGGGGATGGGCCCCAGCATTTT.

This clonotype was recorded at least ten times. The V call is TRBV7-2, the J call TRBJ2-7; 13 positions match TRBD2. This CDR3 is built from 15 residues. Germline-derived CDR1 and CDR2 are SGHTA and FQGNSA. V shed 4 bases, J shed 7 bases, and the junction held 7 bases outside the gene matches. The CDR3 sequence: CASSSTSGGFREQYF. The CDR3 coding sequence is TGTGCCAGCAGCTCGACTAGCGGGGGGTTTAGAGAGCAGTACTTC.

V gene TRBV20-1 combines with J gene TRBJ2-1; no reliable D call. The CDR3 totals 11 residues. CDR1 DFQATT and CDR2 SNEGSKA come from the germline V gene (reference sequence). V was clipped by 6 bases and J by 10 bases, with 13 bases between them. CDR3 nucleotide sequence: TGCAGTGCCGATATGCCCCGAGAGCAGTTCTTC. Residues: CSADMPREQFF.

The sample holds a few counts of this clonotype. This sequence joins TRBV5-1 and TRBJ2-1, with TRBD2 as a possible D gene (5 bases). Per germline, CDR1 SGHRS and CDR2 YFSETQ. Trimming left V 9 bases short and J 1 base short, with 20 bases between. There are 16 residues in the CDR3. CDR3 loop: CATHWTTGSSYNEQFF. The CDR3, as DNA: TGCGCCACCCACTGGACGACGGGGAGTTCCTACAATGAGCAGTTCTTC.

The table lists this clonotype with a few counts. V usage is TRBV19 and J usage is TRBJ2-3; 11 bases align to TRBD2. This CDR3 comprises 16 residues. The junction had 8 bases not matched to a gene; V was cut back by 3 bases and J by 6 bases. Germline loops: CDR1 LNHDA, CDR2 SQIVND (reference sequence). The CDR3 is CASSMQSSGGSDTQYF. The CDR3 nucleotides read TGTGCCAGTAGTATGCAGTCTAGCGGGGGGTCGGATACGCAGTATTTT.

V usage is TRBV5-1 and J usage is TRBJ2-6; 11 bases are shared with TRBD2. CDR1 is SGHRS and CDR2 is YFSETQ in the germline V gene. V lost 1 base to trimming and J lost 2 bases; unmatched junction nucleotides: 2. This CDR3 is 17 amino acids long. CDR3 in amino acids: CASSLSSGGAGANVLTF. CDR3 coding DNA: TGCGCCAGCAGCTTGAGTAGCGGGGGGGCTGGGGCCAACGTCCTGACTTTC.

V is TRBV27 and J is TRBJ2-5; 12 bases agree with TRBD2. CDR3 length equals 16 residues. Germline V CDR1 and CDR2: MNHEY, SMNVEV (reference sequence). The ends lost 6 bases at V and 1 base at J; junction bases unmatched: 6. The chain's CDR3 is CASRKLAGGVQETQYF. In DNA form, the CDR3 reads TGTGCCAGCAGAAAGCTAGCGGGGGGGGTCCAAGAGACCCAGTACTTC.

The chain's CDR3 is CASSRTLGAFF. The CDR3 nucleotides read TGTGCCAGCAGCCGAACCCTCGGGGCTTTCTTT. V is TRBV3-1 and J is TRBJ1-1, with D unclear. The ends were cut back, 4 bases at V and 11 bases at J, with 11 bases in the middle. The CDR3 covers 11 residues. Germline CDR1 and CDR2: LGHDT and YNNKEL (reference sequence). Full variable domain (rest looked up from reference TRBV3-1 and TRBJ1-1): DTAVSQTPKYLVTQMGNDKSIKCEQNLGHDTMYWYKQDSKKFLKIMFSYNNKELIINETVPNRFSPKSPDKAHLNLHINSLELGDSAVYFCASSRTLGAFFGQGTRLTVV.

This clonotype was observed at least ten times. This chain links TRBV5-1 with TRBJ2-5, with no clear D. Deletions cut 0 bases from V and 0 bases from J, with 6 bases between. There are 14 residues in the CDR3. Germline V gene data show CDR1 as SGHRS and CDR2 as YFSETQ. The CDR3 loop is CASSLVGNQETQYF. The CDR3 DNA reads as TGCGCCAGCAGCTTGGTCGGAAACCAAGAGACCCAGTACTTC.

This clonotype was picked up a small number of times. The chain links TRBV15 to TRBJ2-1; 8 bases are a match to TRBD2. This CDR3 is 15 amino acids long. The germline gives CDR1 LNHNV, CDR2 YYDKDF (reference sequence). V lost 6 bases to trimming and J lost 2 bases; unmatched junction nucleotides: 6. This CDR3 reads CATSSGGAPYNEQFF. The CDR3 bases are TGTGCCACCAGTTCCGGGGGGGCCCCCTACAATGAGCAGTTCTTC.

This clonotype was seen a few times. In DNA, the CDR3 is TGTGCCAGCAGTCCAGACTACGCTAACACCGGGGAGCTGTTTTTT. Amino acid sequence: CASSPDYANTGELFF. The V call is TRBV12-3 or TRBV12-4, the J call TRBJ2-2; D perhaps matches TRBD2 (5 bases). V was cut by 5 bases and J by 2 bases, with 12 bases left in between. This CDR3 has 15 residues.

Ten or more counts support this clonotype. The CDR3 nucleotides read TGTGCCAGCAGCACGAGCGGGGCGGTCTACAATGAGCAGTTCTTC. Amino acids: CASSTSGAVYNEQFF. The chain has TRBV7-2 and TRBJ2-1; 7 bases agree with TRBD2. From germline, CDR1 is SGHTA and CDR2 FQGNSA. The CDR3 loop spans 15 amino acids. V shed 5 bases and J 3 bases; nucleotides not matched to a gene: 7.

The chain recombines TRBV5-6 with TRBJ2-7, with 7 bases that match TRBD1. Germline V lookup: CDR1 SGHDT, CDR2 YYEEEE. V lost 3 bases, J lost 2 bases, and 2 bases stayed unmatched. This CDR3 is 13 amino acids long. The CDR3 spells CASSWTGPYEQYF. The CDR3 coding sequence is TGTGCCAGCAGCTGGACAGGACCCTACGAGCAGTACTTC.

This clonotype came up a few times. This sequence joins TRBV6-1 and TRBJ1-2; the D gene is possibly TRBD1 (5 bases). V lost 8 bases, J lost 5 bases, and 18 bases lay in between. Per germline, CDR1 MNHNS and CDR2 SASEGT. CDR3 length: 14 residues. This CDR3 reads CASGSDAGLYGYTF. The CDR3 DNA is TGTGCCAGCGGTAGCGACGCGGGGCTTTATGGCTACACCTTC.

This clonotype has at least ten counts. The chain links TRBV15 to TRBJ2-5; 9 bases are shared with TRBD2. Germline V gene lookup returns CDR1 LNHNV and CDR2 YYDKDF (reference sequence). Germline trimming cut 4 bases from V and 4 bases from J; bases unmatched to any gene: 4. The CDR3 loop spans 14 amino acids. The CDR3 DNA reads as TGTGCCACCAGCACGTCTAGCGGGGTAGAGACCCAGTACTTC. This encodes CATSTSSGVETQYF.

In this sample, this clonotype turned up a few times. V is TRBV6-1 and J is TRBJ1-2; D might be TRBD1 (5 bases). This CDR3 is 14 amino acids long. The V gene's germline CDR1 is MNHNS and CDR2 SASEGT. V was cut by 3 bases and J by 6 bases, with 14 bases left in between. The CDR3 reads CASSDSGTNHGYTF. The CDR3 DNA follows: TGTGCCAGCAGTGATTCCGGGACTAATCATGGCTACACCTTC.